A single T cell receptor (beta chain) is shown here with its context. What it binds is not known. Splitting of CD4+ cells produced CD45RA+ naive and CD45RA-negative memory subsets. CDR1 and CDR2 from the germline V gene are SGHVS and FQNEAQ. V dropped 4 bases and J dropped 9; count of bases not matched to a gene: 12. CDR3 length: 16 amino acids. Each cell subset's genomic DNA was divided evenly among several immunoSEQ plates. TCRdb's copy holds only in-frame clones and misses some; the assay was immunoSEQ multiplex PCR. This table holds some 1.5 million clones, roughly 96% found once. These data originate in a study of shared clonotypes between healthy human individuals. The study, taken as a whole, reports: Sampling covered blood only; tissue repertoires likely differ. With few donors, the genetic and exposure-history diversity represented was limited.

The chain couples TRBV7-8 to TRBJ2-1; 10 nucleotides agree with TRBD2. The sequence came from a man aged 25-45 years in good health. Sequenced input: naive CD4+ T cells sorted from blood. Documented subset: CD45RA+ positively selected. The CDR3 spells CASSSAGGLAGVEQFF. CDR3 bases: TGTGCCAGCAGCTCCGCGGGCGGGCTAGCGGGAGTTGAGCAGTTCTTC.